This TCR beta chain was sequenced during a study of shared clonotypes between healthy human individuals. Study-wide results and caveats: A generally larger estimated richness was seen in naive subsets than in memory subsets. Generation probabilities were higher for clonotypes shared across all four sorted-subset donors than for unshared ones.

Each CD8 memory set brought CD45RO+ cells together with CCR7-negative CD45RA+ TemRA cells. V lost 1 base and J 5 bases, leaving 12 bases between the germline ends. Looked up from germline, CDR1 is SGHDT and CDR2 is YYEEEE. The CDR3 runs to 14 residues. As to this clone: Its matching antigen is unknown.

The authors split each subset's genomic DNA evenly across several immunoSEQ plates. Generated by immunoSEQ multiplex PCR, the TCRdb table keeps only in-frame clones and is missing some. The table includes about 100,000 clones, approximately 65% detected once. The sequence was collected from a woman aged 25 to 39 in good health. The sequenced sample consisted of memory CD8+ T cells sorted from blood. The subset denotes: CD45RO+ cells pooled with CCR7-negative TemRA cells. V usage is TRBV5-6 and J usage is TRBJ2-5, with D possibly matching TRBD1 (6 bases). CDR3: CASSLYPGEETQYF. DNA for the CDR3: TGTGCCAGCAGCTTGTACCCAGGGGAGGAGACCCAGTACTTC.